This TCR beta chain is from a study of T cell changes during pregnancy in multiple sclerosis. Assay: immunoSEQ multiplex PCR; the TCRdb copy retains only in-frame clones and omits some. The repertoire consists of 54,000 or so clones, with 85% to 95% occurring once and the leading ten covering roughly 0.34%. This clone was seen only once. The CDR3 consists of 15 residues. Germline V gene data show CDR1 as SGHDN and CDR2 as FVKESK. V was clipped by 1 base and J by 6 bases, with 12 bases between them. This specimen was CD4+ T cells from peripheral blood mononuclear cells, taken before pregnancy. The sequence was obtained from a female donor with multiple sclerosis, enrolled in a pregnancy study. This rearrangement joins TRBV14 to TRBJ2-2, with a weak D call TRBD2 (6 bases). Here the CDR3 reads CASSQVRSGAGELFF. The DNA for the CDR3 is TGTGCCAGCAGCCAAGTAAGGTCGGGAGCCGGGGAGCTGTTTTTT.